These 28 T cell receptor beta chains originate from one sample sequenced in a study of T cells after yellow fever vaccination. In TCRdb, the 5' RACE reads were re-called with MiXCR into one record per CDR3 protein. The table lists 360,000 or so distinct CDR3 sequences, around a tenth of them singletons, with 18% in the top ten. This specimen was PBMCs, taken on the day of the first yellow fever vaccination. Source of these receptors: a man younger than 30 who received the YFV17D yellow fever vaccine.

A few counts support this clonotype. V and J are TRBV19 and TRBJ1-5; TRBD1 is a possible D gene (6 bases). V lost 8 bases, J lost 2 bases, and 19 bases lay in between. This CDR3 comprises 16 residues. Looked up from germline, CDR1 is LNHDA and CDR2 is SQIVND (reference sequence). The CDR3 coding sequence is TGTGCCAGTTCCGACCCGGAGACAGGCGGCAATCAGCCCCAGCATTTT. Translation: CASSDPETGGNQPQHF.

The sample holds many counts of this clonotype. The chain uses TRBV24-1 and TRBJ2-5, with D unresolved. Germline V gene lookup returns CDR1 KGHDR and CDR2 SFDVKD. Trimming took 1 base from V and 5 from J, leaving 10 bases between them. This CDR3 spans 14 amino acids. CDR3 sequence: CATSDFRTVETQYF. In DNA, the CDR3 is TGTGCCACCAGTGATTTCCGGACCGTGGAGACCCAGTACTTC.

This clonotype was observed a few times. This sequence joins TRBV12-3 or TRBV12-4 and TRBJ2-7; no definite D call. V was pared by 2 bases and J by 3 bases, with 8 bases between. The CDR3 is made up of 13 amino acids. CDR3 coding DNA: TGTGCCAGCAGTTTAAGAAGGCGCTACGAGCAGTACTTC. As protein: CASSLRRRYEQYF.

CDR3 region: CASSLGGTNSNQPQHF. The CDR3 bases are TGCGCCAGCAGCTTGGGGGGTACTAATAGCAATCAGCCCCAGCATTTT. This chain links TRBV5-1 with TRBJ1-5, with D hard to call. V lost 0 bases, J lost 0 bases, and 10 bases lay in between. Germline-derived CDR1 and CDR2 are SGHRS and YFSETQ. The CDR3 totals 16 residues.

The table lists this clonotype with a few counts. CDR3 residues: CASSLAAGARGNIQYF. DNA for the CDR3: TGTGCCAGCAGTTTAGCTGCAGGGGCTCGGGGAAACATTCAGTACTTC. The rearrangement joins TRBV28 to TRBJ2-4; D possibly corresponds to TRBD1 (6 bases). The CDR3 runs to 16 residues. Germline lookup yields CDR1 MDHEN and CDR2 SYDVKM. Trimming removed 2 bases from V and 6 bases from J, with 17 bases in between.

In its sample, this clonotype was seen a few times. The V call is TRBV7-9, the J call TRBJ2-3, with 10 bases lining up with TRBD2. Trimming at V came to 5 bases and at J to 1 base, leaving 6 bases not matched to a gene. This CDR3 has 16 residues. Germline V gene lookup returns CDR1 SEHNR and CDR2 FQNEAQ (reference sequence). CDR3 protein: CASSQTSGRRTDTQYF. The CDR3 DNA reads as TGTGCCAGCAGCCAGACTAGCGGGCGACGCACAGATACGCAGTATTTT.

V usage is TRBV20-1 and J usage is TRBJ1-6; no reliable D call. Per germline, CDR1 DFQATT and CDR2 SNEGSKA (reference sequence). V was clipped by 3 bases and J by 7 bases, with 7 bases between them. The CDR3 loop spans 12 amino acids. Here the CDR3 reads CSASQQNSPLHF. The CDR3 nucleotides are TGCAGTGCTAGTCAACAGAATTCACCCCTCCACTTT.

The gene calls are TRBV7-2 and TRBJ2-5, with TRBD2 matching 7 bases. J was trimmed by 5 bases and V by 4 bases; bases with no gene match: 4. This CDR3 is 13 amino acids long. The V gene's germline CDR1 is SGHTA and CDR2 FQGNSA. The CDR3 bases are TGTGCCAGCAGCTCGGGAGGATTTGAGACCCAGTACTTC. Translation gives CASSSGGFETQYF.

This sequence joins TRBV7-6 and TRBJ2-5; tentative D call: TRBD2 (6 bases). The CDR3 runs 16 residues. Germline CDR1 reads SGHVS; CDR2 reads FNYEAQ. Between the trimmed V and J ends, which lost 5 bases and 1 base, there was a span of 17 bases. Here the CDR3 reads CASSDFKAGLQETQYF. The CDR3 region has the DNA TGTGCCAGCAGCGACTTTAAGGCGGGACTCCAAGAGACCCAGTACTTC.

The sample holds a few counts of this clonotype. This chain connects TRBV7-9 to TRBJ2-1; D remains unclear. The CDR3 sequence is 16 residues long. Trimming cost V 8 bases and J 8 bases, with 25 bases left between them. Germline loops: CDR1 SEHNR, CDR2 FQNEAQ (reference sequence). The CDR3 loop reads CASAPPFRINLHEQFF. The CDR3 region has the DNA TGTGCCAGCGCCCCTCCCTTCCGCATCAATCTCCATGAGCAGTTCTTC.

This clonotype turned up a few times. The chain recombines TRBV6-6 with TRBJ2-3; D might be TRBD2 (5 bases). Germline loops: CDR1 MNHNY, CDR2 SVGAGI (reference sequence). This CDR3 has 12 residues. Trimming removed 8 bases at V and 10 bases at J, with 16 bases between. Here the CDR3 reads CASRAEGPAQYF. DNA for the CDR3: TGTGCCAGCCGGGCTGAGGGCCCTGCGCAGTATTTT.

This clonotype appeared a few times. The gene calls are TRBV6-5 and TRBJ1-6; D call uncertain. V was shortened by 4 bases and J by 0 bases, with 13 bases between the two germline ends. The CDR3 consists of 17 residues. Germline lookup yields CDR1 MNHEY and CDR2 SVGAGI. CDR3 in DNA: TGTGCCAGCAGTTTCTCGACGGTCAGCTCCTATAATTCACCCCTCCACTTT. This sequence encodes CASSFSTVSSYNSPLHF.

The CDR3 region is CASSLGTGAYEQYV. Written as DNA, the CDR3 is TGTGCCAGCAGTTTAGGGACAGGGGCCTACGAGCAGTACGTC. The chain recombines TRBV28 with TRBJ2-7; 10 bases line up with TRBD1. The V gene's germline CDR1 is MDHEN and CDR2 SYDVKM. This CDR3 comprises 14 residues. V lost 2 bases, J lost 2 bases, and 0 bases stayed unmatched.

V and J are TRBV12-3 or TRBV12-4 and TRBJ2-1; either TRBD1 or TRBD2 may fit D (5 bases each). Trimming stripped 3 bases from V and 9 bases from J, with 18 bases between. The CDR3 is made up of 15 amino acids. Here the CDR3 DNA reads TGTGCCAGCAGTTTCTGGGGCCGGTGGAGCGGTGAGCAGTTCTTC. Translation: CASSFWGRWSGEQFF.

This clonotype was seen a few times. The chain links TRBV7-9 to TRBJ2-2; TRBD2 aligns across 11 bases. CDR1 is SEHNR, CDR2 FQNEAQ, per germline (reference sequence). V shed 10 bases and J 3 bases; nucleotides not matched to a gene: 7. The CDR3 length is 15 residues. This chain's CDR3 is CATRPGLADTGELFF. The CDR3 nucleotides are TGTGCCACCCGGCCGGGACTAGCGGACACCGGGGAGCTGTTTTTT.

This clonotype has just a few counts. This chain joins TRBV4-3 and TRBJ2-5, with 9 bases matching TRBD2. Germline V lookup: CDR1 LGHNA, CDR2 YSLEER. V lost 6 bases, J lost 2 bases, and 16 bases stayed unmatched. The CDR3 runs 18 residues. The DNA for the CDR3 is TGCGCCAGCAGTCCTAGACTAGCGGCCACGGAGTGGCAAGAGACCCAGTACTTC. Amino acids: CASSPRLAATEWQETQYF.

The chain combines TRBV6-5 with TRBJ2-5; unclear D gene. The V end lost 6 bases, the J end lost 5 bases, and 10 bases lay between the germline ends. This CDR3 is built from 12 residues. Germline V gene data show CDR1 as MNHEY and CDR2 as SVGAGI. The CDR3 loop reads CASRSVRETQYF. In DNA, the CDR3 is TGTGCCAGCAGGAGCGTGCGGGAGACCCAGTACTTC.

This clonotype was seen a few times. This rearrangement joins TRBV12-3 or TRBV12-4 to TRBJ2-1, with 12 bases aligning to TRBD2. This CDR3 contains 16 residues. With 4 bases clipped from V and 3 bases from J, the junction kept 4 bases outside the gene matches. The CDR3 DNA reads as TGTGCCAGCAGTTCTCGACTAGCGGGGGTCTACAATGAGCAGTTCTTC. Its protein is CASSSRLAGVYNEQFF.

The chain employs TRBV4-2 and TRBJ2-7; 12 nucleotides align to TRBD2. Germline V lookup: CDR1 LGHNA, CDR2 YNFKEQ. The CDR3 runs 15 residues. The J segment lost 4 bases and the V segment lost 3 bases, leaving 4 bases of the junction unmatched. The CDR3 coding sequence is TGTGCCAGCAGCCATTCTAGCGGGGGGGTTTACGAGCAGTACTTC. This sequence encodes CASSHSSGGVYEQYF.

This clonotype was seen only a few times. The CDR3 sequence: CASSQELRDKAFF. The CDR3 bases are TGCGCCAGCAGCCAAGAGCTCCGGGACAAGGCTTTCTTT. This chain joins TRBV4-3 and TRBJ1-1, with a weak D call TRBD1 (6 bases). CDR3 length: 13 residues. CDR1 LGHNA and CDR2 YSLEER come from the germline V gene. V shed 0 bases and J shed 11 bases, with 13 bases lying between them.

The J gene is TRBJ2-2, the V gene TRBV5-1; TRBD1 is a possible D gene (6 bases). Looked up from germline, CDR1 is SGHRS and CDR2 is YFSETQ. CDR3 size: 14 residues. V was clipped by 5 bases and J by 1 base, with 9 bases between them. The CDR3 sequence is CASSSGVNTGELFF. The CDR3 nucleotides are TGCGCCAGCAGTTCAGGGGTGAACACCGGGGAGCTGTTTTTT.

There are a few counts of this clonotype. The chain couples TRBV10-2 to TRBJ2-7; 8 positions match TRBD2. The V and J ends lost 10 bases and 0 bases, in that order; junction bases with no gene match: 8. Germline loops: CDR1 WSHSY, CDR2 SAAADI. The CDR3 covers 14 residues. As DNA, the CDR3 is TGCGCCACCCTCGGGGGGGTAAGCTCCTACGAGCAGTACGTC. As protein: CATLGGVSSYEQYV.

The rearrangement links TRBV12-3 or TRBV12-4 to TRBJ2-1, with D unresolved. Trimming took 3 bases from V and 5 from J, leaving 8 bases between them. The CDR3 consists of 13 residues. The CDR3 sequence: CASSFWANNEQFF. Here the CDR3 DNA reads TGTGCCAGCAGTTTTTGGGCGAACAATGAGCAGTTCTTC.

This clonotype was recorded many times. The rearrangement links TRBV20-1 to TRBJ2-7, with no clear D. Germline lookup yields CDR1 DFQATT and CDR2 SNEGSKA (reference sequence). The CDR3 has 14 amino acids. In DNA, the CDR3 is TGCAGCGCTACCCCGAACGCACTCAACTACGAGCAGTACGTC. Translated, it gives CSATPNALNYEQYV.

CDR3 DNA: TGTGCCAGCAGCTTGGGGGGGCTAGCCAAAAACATTCAGTACTTC. It specifies CASSLGGLAKNIQYF. The gene calls are TRBV5-4 and TRBJ2-4, with a tentative D call TRBD1 (6 bases). V was clipped by 0 bases and J by 0 bases, with 7 bases between them. The germline CDR1 and CDR2 sequences are SGHNT and YYREEE (reference sequence). This CDR3 spans 15 amino acids.

This rearrangement joins TRBV15 to TRBJ2-3; tentative D call: TRBD1 (5 bases). The germline CDR1 and CDR2 sequences are LNHNV and YYDKDF (reference sequence). The CDR3 length is 14 residues. V dropped 0 bases and J dropped 2 bases, with 6 bases sitting between them. The CDR3 coding sequence is TGTGCCACCAGCAGAGACAGGGCCACAGATACGCAGTATTTT. Translation gives CATSRDRATDTQYF.

This clonotype was found many times. The chain carries TRBV18 and TRBJ2-3; D might be TRBD1 (5 bases). Germline CDR1 and CDR2: KGHSH and LQKENI. The CDR3 consists of 15 residues. The V end lost 3 bases, the J end lost 4 bases, and 14 bases lay between the germline ends. The CDR3 loop is CASSPVGPVPDTQYF. The DNA for the CDR3 is TGTGCCAGCTCACCGGTGGGGCCTGTCCCAGATACGCAGTATTTT.

The chain joins TRBV7-9 to TRBJ2-1; 9 positions agree with TRBD1. This CDR3 has 16 amino acids. V lost 4 bases to trimming and J lost 3 bases; unmatched junction nucleotides: 7. Germline CDR1 is SEHNR and CDR2 is FQNEAQ (reference sequence). The CDR3: CASSSITGQGYNEQFF. CDR3 nucleotide sequence: TGTGCCAGCAGCTCAATTACGGGACAGGGCTACAATGAGCAGTTCTTC.